This T cell receptor beta chain was sequenced for a study of shared clonotypes between healthy human individuals. Study-wide context: For every donor, three CD4 naive, three CD4 memory, two CD8 naive and one CD8 memory plates were used. Overall study results and limits: Generation probabilities were higher for clonotypes shared across all four sorted-subset donors than for unshared ones.

Turning to this clone: Its antigen is not identified.

The assay was carried out at the deep level. The assay was immunoSEQ multiplex PCR, and TCRdb's table has in-frame clones only and misses some. Found here are 950,000 to 1,100,000 clones, more than 60% of them singletons; the top ten hold roughly 1.5%. Per germline, CDR1 KGHSH and CDR2 LQKENI. V trimming: 3 bases; J trimming: 5 bases; junction bases outside the gene matches: 12. The CDR3 has 17 residues. This TCR was sampled from a man aged 18 to 30 in good health. The V call is TRBV18, the J call TRBJ2-5; 10 nucleotides line up with TRBD2. Material: memory CD4+ T cells sorted from blood. Regarding subset: CD45RA-negative fraction. CDR3: CASSPPGSGGARETQYF. The CDR3 DNA reads as TGTGCCAGCTCACCCCCGGGAAGCGGGGGGGCCAGGGAGACCCAGTACTTC.